Listed below are T cell receptor beta chains from one sample, sequenced in a study of PD-1 blockade in mismatch repair-deficient tumors. Profiled with immunoSEQ multiplex PCR; TCRdb holds only in-frame clones, not every one. Here the sample spans 14,000 or so clones, approximately 80% being singletons. The sample consisted of PBMCs, taken approximately 14 weeks after starting pembrolizumab. The receptors originated from an adult with mismatch repair-deficient cancer. Each CDR3 is given with its conserved first and last residue. A D gene is named only where the DNA matches it firmly. Rows give clone size only sometimes, using once, few, many, or a class for an expanded clone.

V,size,D,J,CDR3,DNA
TRBV30,NA,NA,TRBJ1-1,CAWKLGNMRGGAFF,TGTGCCTGGAAGTTAGGGAATATGCGGGGCGGAGCTTTCTTT
TRBV9,NA,NA,TRBJ2-7,CASSVYTGSEQYF,TGTGCCAGCAGCGTTTACACAGGGTCCGAGCAGTACTTC
TRBV16,NA,NA,TRBJ1-3,CASSQSGLRAFSGNTIYF,TGTGCCAGCAGCCAATCGGGACTTCGGGCCTTCTCTGGAAACACCATATATTTT
TRBV13,NA,TRBD2,TRBJ2-1,CASSLGAGGWNEQFF,TGTGCCAGCAGCTTAGGGGCGGGAGGGTGGAATGAGCAGTTCTTC
TRBV2,NA,TRBD2,TRBJ2-2,CASAASGSLELFF,TGTGCCAGCGCGGCTAGCGGGAGCTTGGAGCTGTTTTTT
TRBV6-1,NA,TRBD1,TRBJ1-4,CASSEATGINEKLFF,TGTGCCAGCAGTGAAGCGACAGGGATTAATGAAAAACTGTTTTTT
TRBV5-1,once,TRBD1,TRBJ2-2,CASSLGQGDSGELFF,TGCGCCAGCAGTCTGGGACAGGGGGACTCCGGGGAGCTGTTTTTT
TRBV4-2,NA,NA,TRBJ2-1,CASSQDPWREAYNEQFF,TGTGCCAGCAGCCAAGATCCCTGGCGGGAAGCCTACAATGAGCAGTTCTTC
TRBV5-1,few,NA,TRBJ2-3,CASSLAKSTDTQYF,TGCGCCAGCAGCTTGGCTAAGAGCACAGATACGCAGTATTTT
TRBV7-9,NA,NA,TRBJ2-5,CASSSRVGETQYF,TGTGCCAGCAGCTCTCGGGTGGGAGAGACCCAGTACTTC
TRBV12-5,few,NA,TRBJ2-7,CASGLPTVGEQYF,TGTGCTAGTGGTTTGCCGACAGTTGGGGAGCAGTACTTC
TRBV28,NA,TRBD2,TRBJ2-1,CASSLLASGRVYNEQFF,TGTGCCAGCAGTTTATTGGCTAGCGGGAGAGTCTACAATGAGCAGTTCTTC
TRBV9,NA,TRBD2,TRBJ2-7,CASSVMTAGGGEQYF,TGTGCCAGCAGCGTAATGACCGCGGGAGGGGGGGAGCAGTACTTC
TRBV5-4,NA,NA,TRBJ2-6,CASSLLASGANVLTF,TGTGCCAGCAGCTTGTTAGCCTCTGGGGCCAACGTCCTGACTTTC
TRBV30,NA,TRBD1,TRBJ2-7,CAWRDRGVKYEQYF,TGTGCCTGGAGGGACAGGGGTGTTAAGTACGAGCAGTACTTC
TRBV7-2,NA,NA,TRBJ2-2,CASSSLGLAVNTGELFF,TGTGCCAGCAGCTCCCTCGGGCTAGCAGTGAACACCGGGGAGCTGTTTTTT
TRBV4-2,NA,NA,TRBJ2-5,CASSRGGGGRGETQYF,TGTGCCAGCAGCCGAGGGGGAGGCGGGAGAGGTGAGACCCAGTACTTC
TRBV30,NA,NA,TRBJ1-2,CAWSESVRSGFYGYTF,TGTGCCTGGAGTGAGTCAGTACGGTCAGGGTTCTATGGCTACACCTTC
TRBV19,NA,TRBD1,TRBJ1-2,CASSLGGTVINYGYTF,TGTGCCAGTAGCCTAGGCGGGACAGTTATTAACTATGGCTACACCTTC
TRBV5-4,NA,NA,TRBJ2-2,CASSRTGANTGELFF,TGTGCCAGCAGCAGAACGGGGGCGAACACCGGGGAGCTGTTTTTT
TRBV28,NA,NA,TRBJ2-3,CASSLVGGVGDTQYF,TGTGCCAGCAGTTTGGTGGGCGGGGTTGGAGATACGCAGTATTTT
TRBV7-3,NA,NA,TRBJ2-1,CASSRLEPYNEQFF,TGTGCCAGCAGCCGACTAGAGCCATACAATGAGCAGTTCTTC
TRBV7-2,NA,TRBD2,TRBJ2-5,CASSRLAAGSGTQYF,TGTGCCAGCAGCCGACTAGCGGCCGGCTCGGGGACCCAGTACTTC
TRBV2,NA,NA,TRBJ1-1,CASSEYTEAFF,TGTGCCAGCAGCGAGTACACTGAAGCTTTCTTT
TRBV29-1,NA,TRBD2,TRBJ2-1,CSVDNRASGSGNEQFF,TGCAGCGTTGATAATAGGGCTAGCGGGAGTGGGAATGAGCAGTTCTTC
TRBV28,NA,TRBD2,TRBJ2-3,CASSSGLAGVADTQYF,TGTGCCAGCAGTTCGGGACTAGCGGGAGTCGCAGATACGCAGTATTTT
TRBV30,NA,TRBD2,TRBJ2-4,CAWSVRGGSDIQYF,TGTGCCTGGAGTGTACGGGGGGGCTCGGACATTCAGTACTTC
TRBV7-9,once,NA,TRBJ2-3,CASSRGGGTDTQYF,TGTGCCAGCAGCAGGGGAGGTGGCACAGATACGCAGTATTTT